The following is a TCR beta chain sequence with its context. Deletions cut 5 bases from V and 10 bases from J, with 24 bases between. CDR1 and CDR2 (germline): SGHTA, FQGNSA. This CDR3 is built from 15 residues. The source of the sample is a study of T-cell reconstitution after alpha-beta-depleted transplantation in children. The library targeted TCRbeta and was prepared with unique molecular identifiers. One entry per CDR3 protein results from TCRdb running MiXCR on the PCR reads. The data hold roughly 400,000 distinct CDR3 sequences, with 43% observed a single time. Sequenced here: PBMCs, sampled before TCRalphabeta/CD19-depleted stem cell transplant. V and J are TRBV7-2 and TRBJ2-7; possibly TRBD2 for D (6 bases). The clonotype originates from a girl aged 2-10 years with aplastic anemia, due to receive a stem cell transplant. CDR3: CASSQRRGLLSIQYF. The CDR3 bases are TGTGCCAGCAGCCAAAGACGGGGACTCCTGTCAATCCAGTACTTC. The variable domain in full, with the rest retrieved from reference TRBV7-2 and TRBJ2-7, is GAGVSQSPSNKVTEKGKDVELRCDPISGHTALYWYRQSLGQGLEFLIYFQGNSAPDKSGLPSDRFSAERTGGSVSTLTIQRTQQEDSAVYLCASSQRRGLLSIQYFGPGTRLTVT.